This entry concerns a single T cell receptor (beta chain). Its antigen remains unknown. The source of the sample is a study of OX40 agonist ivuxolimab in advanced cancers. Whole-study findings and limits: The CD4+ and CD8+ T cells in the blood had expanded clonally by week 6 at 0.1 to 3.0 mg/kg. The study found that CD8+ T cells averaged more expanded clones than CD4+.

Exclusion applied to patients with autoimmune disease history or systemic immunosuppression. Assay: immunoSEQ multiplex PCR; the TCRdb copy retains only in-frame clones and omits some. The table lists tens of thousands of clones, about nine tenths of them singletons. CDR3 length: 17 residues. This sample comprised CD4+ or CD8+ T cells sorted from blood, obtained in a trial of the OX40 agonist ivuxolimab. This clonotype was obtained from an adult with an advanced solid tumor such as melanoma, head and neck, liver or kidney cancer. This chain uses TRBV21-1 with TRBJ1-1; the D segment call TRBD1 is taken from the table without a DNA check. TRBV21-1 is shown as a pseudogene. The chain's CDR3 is CASSKDRDSPSNTEAFF. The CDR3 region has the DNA TGTGCCAGCAGCAAGGACCGGGACAGCCCCTCGAACACTGAAGCTTTCTTT.